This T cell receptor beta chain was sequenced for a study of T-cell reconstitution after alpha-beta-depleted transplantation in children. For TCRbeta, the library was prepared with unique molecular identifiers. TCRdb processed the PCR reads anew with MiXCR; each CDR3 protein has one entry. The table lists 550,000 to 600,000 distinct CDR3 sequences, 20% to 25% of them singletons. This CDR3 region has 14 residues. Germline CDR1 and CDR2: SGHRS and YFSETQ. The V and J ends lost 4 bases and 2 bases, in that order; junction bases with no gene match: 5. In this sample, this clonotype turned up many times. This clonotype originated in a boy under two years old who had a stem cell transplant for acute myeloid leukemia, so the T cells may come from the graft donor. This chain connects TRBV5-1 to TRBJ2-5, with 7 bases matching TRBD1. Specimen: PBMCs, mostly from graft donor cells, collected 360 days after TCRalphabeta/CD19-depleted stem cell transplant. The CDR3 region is CASSTGQPQETQYF. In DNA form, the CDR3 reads TGCGCCAGCAGCACGGGACAGCCGCAAGAGACCCAGTACTTC.